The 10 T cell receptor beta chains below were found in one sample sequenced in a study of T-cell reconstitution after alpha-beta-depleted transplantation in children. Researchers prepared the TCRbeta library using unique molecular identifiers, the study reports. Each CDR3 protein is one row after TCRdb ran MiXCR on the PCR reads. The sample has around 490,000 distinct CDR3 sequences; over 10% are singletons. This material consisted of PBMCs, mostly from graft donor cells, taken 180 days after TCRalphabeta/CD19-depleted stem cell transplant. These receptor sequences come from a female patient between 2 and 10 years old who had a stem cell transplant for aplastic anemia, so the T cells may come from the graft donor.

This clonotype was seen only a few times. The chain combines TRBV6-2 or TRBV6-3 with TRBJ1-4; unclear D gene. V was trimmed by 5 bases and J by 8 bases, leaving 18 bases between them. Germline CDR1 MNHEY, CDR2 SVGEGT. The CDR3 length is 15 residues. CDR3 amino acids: CASSPPRSGNEKLFF. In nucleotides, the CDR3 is TGTGCCAGCAGTCCTCCGCGATCGGGGAACGAAAAACTGTTTTTT.

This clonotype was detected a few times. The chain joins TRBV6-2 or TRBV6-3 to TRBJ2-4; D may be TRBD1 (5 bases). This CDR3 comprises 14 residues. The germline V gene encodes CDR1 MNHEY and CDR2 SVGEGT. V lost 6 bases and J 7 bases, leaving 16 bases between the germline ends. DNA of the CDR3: TGTGCCAGCAGGCACACAGGTGGTGGGAACATTCAGTACTTC. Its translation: CASRHTGGGNIQYF.

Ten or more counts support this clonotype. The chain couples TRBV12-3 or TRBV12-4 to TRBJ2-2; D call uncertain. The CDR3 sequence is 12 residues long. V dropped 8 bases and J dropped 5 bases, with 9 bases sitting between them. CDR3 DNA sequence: TGTGCCAGCGGGTTAGATACCGGGGAGCTGTTTTTT. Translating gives CASGLDTGELFF.

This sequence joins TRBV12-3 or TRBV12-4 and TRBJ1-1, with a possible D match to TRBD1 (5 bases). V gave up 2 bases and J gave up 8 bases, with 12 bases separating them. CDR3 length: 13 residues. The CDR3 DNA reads TGTGCCAGCAGTTTATGGGGCAGGGAGGAAGCTTTCTTT. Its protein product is CASSLWGREEAFF.

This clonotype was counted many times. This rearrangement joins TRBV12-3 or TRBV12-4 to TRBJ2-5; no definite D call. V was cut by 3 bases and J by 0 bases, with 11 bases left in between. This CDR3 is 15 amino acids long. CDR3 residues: CASSFRLMDQETQYF. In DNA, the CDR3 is TGTGCCAGCAGTTTTCGCCTGATGGACCAAGAGACCCAGTACTTC.

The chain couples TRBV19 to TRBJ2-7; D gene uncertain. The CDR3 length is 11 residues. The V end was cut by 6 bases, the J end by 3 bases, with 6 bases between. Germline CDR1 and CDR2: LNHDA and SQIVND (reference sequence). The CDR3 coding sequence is TGTGCCAGTAGGAAGGGCTACGAGCAGTACTTC. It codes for CASRKGYEQYF. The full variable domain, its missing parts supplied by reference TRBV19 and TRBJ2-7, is DGGITQSPKYLFRKEGQNVTLSCEQNLNHDAMYWYRQDPGQGLRLIYYSQIVNDFQKGDIAEGYSVSREKKESFPLTVTSAQKNPTAFYLCASRKGYEQYFGPGTRLTVT.

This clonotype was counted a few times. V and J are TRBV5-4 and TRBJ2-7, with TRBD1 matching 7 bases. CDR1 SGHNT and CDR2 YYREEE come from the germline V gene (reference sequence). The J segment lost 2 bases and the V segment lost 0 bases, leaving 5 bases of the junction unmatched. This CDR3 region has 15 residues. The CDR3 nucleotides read TGTGCCAGCAGCTTGGAAAGGGACAGCCCCTACGAGCAGTACTTC. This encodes CASSLERDSPYEQYF.

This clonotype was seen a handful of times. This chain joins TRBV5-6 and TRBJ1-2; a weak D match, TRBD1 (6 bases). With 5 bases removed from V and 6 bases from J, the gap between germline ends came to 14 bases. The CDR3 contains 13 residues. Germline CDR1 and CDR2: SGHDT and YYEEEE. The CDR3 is CASSWGRGDGYTF. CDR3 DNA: TGTGCCAGCAGTTGGGGCAGGGGTGATGGCTACACCTTC.

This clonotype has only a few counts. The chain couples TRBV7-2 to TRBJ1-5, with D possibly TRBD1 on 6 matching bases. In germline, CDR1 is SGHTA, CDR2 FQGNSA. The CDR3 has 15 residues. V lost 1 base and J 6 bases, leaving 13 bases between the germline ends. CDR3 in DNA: TGTGCCAGCAGCTTAGGTACAGGGTGGGTTCAGCCCCAGCATTTT. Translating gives CASSLGTGWVQPQHF.

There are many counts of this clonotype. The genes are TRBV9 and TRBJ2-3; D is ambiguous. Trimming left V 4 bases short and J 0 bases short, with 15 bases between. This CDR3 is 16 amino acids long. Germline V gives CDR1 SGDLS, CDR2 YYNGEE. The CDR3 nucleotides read TGTGCCAGCAGCCCTAGGACCTTCTATAGCACAGATACGCAGTATTTT. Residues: CASSPRTFYSTDTQYF. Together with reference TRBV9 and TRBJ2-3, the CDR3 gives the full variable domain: DSGVTQTPKHLITATGQRVTLRCSPRSGDLSVYWYQQSLDQGLQFLIQYYNGEERAKGNILERFSAQQFPDLHSELNLSSLELGDSALYFCASSPRTFYSTDTQYFGPGTRLTVL.